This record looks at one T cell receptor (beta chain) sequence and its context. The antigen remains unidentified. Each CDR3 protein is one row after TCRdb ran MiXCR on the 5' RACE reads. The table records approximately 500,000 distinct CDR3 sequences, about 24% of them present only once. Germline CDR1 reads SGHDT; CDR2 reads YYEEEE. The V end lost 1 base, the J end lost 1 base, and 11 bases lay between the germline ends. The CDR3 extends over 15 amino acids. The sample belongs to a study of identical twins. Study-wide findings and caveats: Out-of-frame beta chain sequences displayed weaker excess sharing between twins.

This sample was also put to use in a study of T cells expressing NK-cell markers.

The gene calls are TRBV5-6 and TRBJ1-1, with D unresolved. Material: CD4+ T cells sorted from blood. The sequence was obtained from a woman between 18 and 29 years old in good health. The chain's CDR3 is CASSLPSPANTEAFF. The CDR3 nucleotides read TGTGCCAGCAGCTTGCCCTCCCCAGCGAACACTGAAGCTTTCTTT.